Presented here are 6 T cell receptor beta chains from one specimen sequenced in a study of blood T cell repertoires in COVID-19 (dated by TCRdb to 2018 to 2021). Libraries came from the immunoSEQ multiplex PCR assay. TCRdb stores this immuneACCESS table with in-frame sequences only. Part of the clones is absent; in the studies checked, under half of the shortfall reflects unresolved V genes, and no reason is known for the rest. The sample table records 200,000 to 250,000 clones; approximately 80% of these occur just once. Roughly 10% of the sample rests with the top ten. The sample consisted of peripheral blood. The receptors stem from a woman of 80 years or more with acute or convalescent COVID-19.

The chain joins TRBV19 to TRBJ1-1; 10 nucleotides align to TRBD1. After removal of 5 bases from V and 1 base from J, the junction contained 7 bases not matched to a gene. CDR3 size: 16 residues. Germline V CDR1 and CDR2: LNHDA, SQIVND (reference sequence). The CDR3 bases are TGTGCCAGTAGTTTCCGGGACAGGGGATGGAACACTGAAGCTTTCTTT. It translates to CASSFRDRGWNTEAFF.

The genes are TRBV7-2 and TRBJ1-1; TRBD1 might be the D (6 bases). In germline, CDR1 is SGHTA, CDR2 FQGNSA. The CDR3 contains 14 residues. V was trimmed by 5 bases and J by 4 bases, leaving 14 bases between them. CDR3 bases: TGTGCCAGCAGCATAAACACAGGGCTCACTGAAGCTTTCTTT. Amino acids: CASSINTGLTEAFF.

The genes are TRBV5-6 and TRBJ2-7; possible D gene TRBD2, 5 bases. The CDR3 length is 14 residues. Germline CDR1 is SGHDT and CDR2 is YYEEEE. The ends were cut back, 0 bases at V and 13 bases at J, with 20 bases in the middle. Written as DNA, the CDR3 is TGTGCCAGCAGCTTGGTTATGGCGGAGGAAGGTAACTACTTC. Its translation is CASSLVMAEEGNYF.

This clone has only a few counts. The chain has TRBV2 and TRBJ2-1; unclear D gene. Germline V gives CDR1 SNHLY, CDR2 FYNNEI. This CDR3 has 15 amino acids. The CDR3 DNA reads TGTGCAGATGCCTCCCGACTTTCCTCCTACAATGAGCAGTTCTTC. It specifies CADASRLSSYNEQFF.

The J gene is TRBJ1-2, the V gene TRBV14; D might be TRBD1 (6 bases). CDR1 and CDR2 from the germline V gene are SGHDN and FVKESK. The CDR3 has 15 residues. The V and J ends lost 1 base and 4 bases respectively, with 13 bases between them. For the CDR3, the DNA is TGTGCCAGCAGCCAAGGGTCGGGGACAACCTATGGCTACACCTTC. It codes for CASSQGSGTTYGYTF.

The chain links TRBV19 to TRBJ2-5, with a tentative D call TRBD1 (5 bases). The germline V and J ends were trimmed by 7 bases and 4 bases, with 19 bases remaining between them. The germline CDR1 and CDR2 sequences are LNHDA and SQIVND (reference sequence). This CDR3 has 15 amino acids. CDR3 protein: CASTPRGQGGETQYF. CDR3 DNA: TGTGCCAGTACCCCAAGGGGCCAGGGTGGAGAGACCCAGTACTTC.